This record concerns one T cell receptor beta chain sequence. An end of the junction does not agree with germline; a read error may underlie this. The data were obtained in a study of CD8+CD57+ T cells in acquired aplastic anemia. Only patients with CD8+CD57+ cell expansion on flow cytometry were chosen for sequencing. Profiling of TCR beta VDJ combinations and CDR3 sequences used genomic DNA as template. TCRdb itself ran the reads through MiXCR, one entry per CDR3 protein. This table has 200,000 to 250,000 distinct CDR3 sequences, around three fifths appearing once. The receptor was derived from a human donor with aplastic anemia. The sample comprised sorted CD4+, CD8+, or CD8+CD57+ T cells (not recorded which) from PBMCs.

This chain's CDR3 is CASSDGGGAYEQYF. The DNA for the CDR3 is TGCGCCAGCAGTGATGGTGGGGGGGCCTACGAGCAGTACTTC. J is TRBJ2-7 and V is TRBV9; TRBD2 matches at 7 bases. This CDR3 comprises 14 residues. CDR1 is SGDLS, CDR2 YYNGEE, per germline. Supplemented by reference TRBV9 and TRBJ2-7, the full variable domain reads DSGVTQTPKHLITATGQRVTLRCSPRSGDLSVYWYQQSLDQGLQFLIQYYNGEERAKGNILERFSAQQFPDLHSELNLSSLELGDSALYFCASSDGGGAYEQYFGPGTRLTVT.